Listed below are T cell receptor beta chains from one sample, sequenced in a study of cytomegalovirus exposure and HLA in healthy donors. Assay used: immunoSEQ multiplex PCR; TCRdb lists only in-frame clones, some missing. The sample carries some 110,000 clones, 83% recorded once. The sequenced sample consisted of PBMCs. These receptors were taken from a man between 18 and 35 years old in good health and CMV-seronegative. Both conserved end residues are part of each CDR3.

j_call,v_call,cdr3_aa
TRBJ2-2,TRBV2,CASKGLAGPTGELFF
TRBJ2-3,TRBV5-5,CASSLATVRADTDTQYF
TRBJ1-1,TRBV7-9,CASSQGGTEAFF
TRBJ2-7,TRBV28,CASSFGYEQYF
TRBJ1-2,TRBV5-4,CASSFRQGVHYGYTF
TRBJ2-2,TRBV28,CASLTGGTAGELFF
TRBJ1-5,TRBV5-8,CASSPRTGEGQPQHF
TRBJ1-2,TRBV14,CASSHVHNYGYTF
TRBJ2-7,TRBV5-6,CASSLAGVTSYEQYF
TRBJ2-1,TRBV6-1,CASAKGYTNEQFF
TRBJ2-7,TRBV6-1,CASSQTSRDYEQYF
TRBJ2-1,TRBV7-9,CASSLDSSYNEQFF
TRBJ2-3,TRBV4-1,CASSLEIRGDTQYF
TRBJ2-6,TRBV5-1,CASRSTGGAGANVLTF
TRBJ2-7,TRBV27,CASSLSSRQGHYYEQYF
TRBJ2-7,TRBV7-2,CASSLVPGLAYEQYF
TRBJ2-7,TRBV6-1,CASSEGHSLIYEQYF
TRBJ2-7,TRBV6-1,CASSDRTGGADEQYF
TRBJ1-5,TRBV6-5,CASSYLDQPQHF
TRBJ2-1,TRBV5-1,CASSLSTSGKYNEQFF
-,TRBV27,CASGLLAGSYEQYF
TRBJ1-2,TRBV18,CASSPPSQGAYGYTF
TRBJ1-1,TRBV19,CASSIDPPMDTEAFF
TRBJ2-1,TRBV25-1,CASSERRTAESYNEQFF
TRBJ2-7,TRBV13,CASSTQLGSFSYEQYF
TRBJ2-7,TRBV6-5,CASSPQGAGYEQYF
TRBJ1-3,TRBV21-1,CASSKQGGGKDTIYF
TRBJ2-7,TRBV7-2,CASSLDRGDYEQYF
TRBJ2-2,TRBV27,CASSLVLNTGELFF
TRBJ2-7,TRBV5-1,CASSPGQGSSYEQYF
TRBJ2-7,TRBV6-5,CASSYSGGKGEQYF
TRBJ1-2,TRBV5-1,CASRPDRGARNYGYTF
TRBJ2-3,TRBV12-5,CASGLVLAGTTDTQYF
TRBJ2-1,TRBV19,CASSAGDRGGHNEQFF
TRBJ2-1,TRBV7-3,CASSLTPTSARYNEQFF
TRBJ2-4,TRBV19,CASSIGGQAQYF
TRBJ2-5,TRBV9,CASSVDRGSQETQYF
TRBJ2-7,TRBV2,CASSKDSDWSYEQYF
TRBJ2-7,TRBV5-6,CASSPTSGGVYEQYF
TRBJ1-1,TRBV5-8,CASSMTGGLMNTEAFF
TRBJ2-7,TRBV7-7,CASSFSITYEQYF
TRBJ2-7,TRBV6-5,CASSYQKKQYF
TRBJ2-5,TRBV19,CASQAPGLPKTQYF
TRBJ2-3,TRBV7-2,CASSLAVPRAGQYF
TRBJ2-1,TRBV15,CATSRSLSGRNEQFF
TRBJ2-5,TRBV2,CASSVTSGGKETQYF